The T cell receptor (beta chain) under discussion was sequenced for a study of OX40 agonist ivuxolimab in advanced cancers. Whole-study context: An agonistic human IgG2 monoclonal antibody against OX40 (CD134) was given.

Germline values: CDR1 SGHDN, CDR2 FVKESK. The CDR3 covers 17 residues. The J segment lost 0 bases and the V segment lost 2 bases, leaving 5 bases of the junction unmatched. Study-wide points: Also present in some nonresponders was a low level of normalized T-cell clonal expansion.

The repertoire was sequenced with immunoSEQ multiplex PCR; TCRdb's copy has only in-frame clones and lacks some. The data show about 82,000 clones, with roughly nine tenths seen just once and 0.35% to 0.45% held by the top ten. Turning to this clone: The target antigen is unknown.

The source material was CD4+ or CD8+ T cells sorted from blood, sampled in a trial of the OX40 agonist ivuxolimab. The origin of this receptor is an adult with an advanced solid tumor such as melanoma, head and neck, liver or kidney cancer. The J gene is TRBJ1-3, the V gene TRBV14, with 9 bases lining up with TRBD1. The CDR3 region has the DNA TGTGCCAGCAGCCAATGGACAGGGGTCCCCTCTGGAAACACCATATATTTT. This sequence encodes CASSQWTGVPSGNTIYF.